Listed here are 32 T cell receptor beta chains from one sample, sequenced in a study of T cells in Graves' hyperthyroidism and ophthalmopathy. TCR beta CDR3 sequences were amplified from RNA transcripts. RT-PCR in the first round (using the HTBI primer set) targeted the TCR CDR3. MiXCR, applied by TCRdb to the multiplex PCR reads, yields one record per CDR3 protein. The table includes more than 550,000 distinct CDR3 sequences, around 19% detected once. Sequencing used blood. These receptors were obtained from a woman aged 45-60 years with Graves' hyperthyroidism that later progressed to Graves' ophthalmopathy.

The V call is TRBV29-1, the J call TRBJ1-2, with TRBD1 as a possible D gene (6 bases). CDR3 length: 14 amino acids. Deletions cut 5 bases from V and 7 bases from J, with 20 bases between. Germline-derived CDR1 and CDR2 are SQVTM and ANQGSEA. This chain's CDR3 is CSVTGTLEMGGYTF. As DNA, the CDR3 is TGCAGCGTTACGGGGACACTTGAAATGGGTGGCTACACCTTC.

This clonotype appeared a few times. The rearrangement links TRBV15 to TRBJ2-5; no clear D. Germline assignment: CDR1 LNHNV and CDR2 YYDKDF (reference sequence). V lost 5 bases and J lost 0, with 4 bases in between. CDR3 length equals 12 residues. The CDR3 loop reads CATSRYQETQYF. The CDR3 coding sequence is TGTGCCACCAGCCGATACCAAGAGACCCAGTACTTC.

V gene TRBV20-1 combines with J gene TRBJ1-3; D remains unclear. The germline CDR1 and CDR2 sequences are DFQATT and SNEGSKA (reference sequence). V dropped 3 bases and J dropped 0 bases, with 6 bases sitting between them. CDR3 length: 13 amino acids. In DNA, the CDR3 is TGCAGTGCTAGCCCCCGCTCTGGAAACACCATATATTTT. Residues: CSASPRSGNTIYF.

This clonotype showed up many times. The rearrangement links TRBV18 to TRBJ1-1, with 9 positions matching TRBD1. CDR1 and CDR2 from the germline V gene are KGHSH and LQKENI. The CDR3 is 15 residues long. Unmatched junction bases numbered 14, after V lost 4 bases and J lost 11 bases. The CDR3, as DNA: TGTGCCAGCTCACTAAAGACGGGGACAGGGTTTCTGGCTTTCTTT. Amino acids: CASSLKTGTGFLAFF.

This chain joins TRBV3-1 and TRBJ1-4; no definite D call. CDR3 length equals 16 residues. The V gene lost 4 bases and the J gene lost 8 bases, with 20 bases spanning the gap. Per the germline V gene, CDR1 is LGHDT and CDR2 is YNNKEL (reference sequence). The CDR3 DNA follows: TGTGCCAGCAGCCCCCATCGGGGAGGATCTCGCGAAAAACTGTTTTTT. Amino acid sequence: CASSPHRGGSREKLFF.

This clonotype was seen many times. V is TRBV11-1 and J is TRBJ1-1; maybe TRBD1 (5 bases). Germline assignment: CDR1 SGHAT and CDR2 FQDESV (reference sequence). The CDR3 is made up of 15 amino acids. The ends were cut back, 2 bases at V and 2 bases at J, with 12 bases in the middle. CDR3 sequence reads: CASSLLRGVNTEAFF. For the CDR3, the DNA is TGTGCCAGCAGCTTACTCCGGGGGGTTAACACTGAAGCTTTCTTT.

This clonotype was picked up a small number of times. V is TRBV3-1 and J is TRBJ1-3; the match to TRBD1 covers 11 bases. The CDR3 totals 18 residues. Germline CDR1 is LGHDT and CDR2 is YNNKEL (reference sequence). After removal of 2 bases from V and 7 bases from J, the junction contained 13 bases not matched to a gene. The CDR3, as DNA: TGTGCCAGCAGCCAACCCAAGGGGACAGGGGGACCGCGGAACACCATATATTTT. Translating it yields CASSQPKGTGGPRNTIYF.

The rearrangement links TRBV20-1 to TRBJ2-7; D is unresolved. Trimming took 1 base from V and 3 from J, leaving 13 bases between them. The CDR3 runs to 14 residues. Germline V lookup: CDR1 DFQATT, CDR2 SNEGSKA (reference sequence). CDR3 bases: TGCAGTGCTAGAGTGGAATCAGCCGTCTACGAGCAGTACTTC. Translating gives CSARVESAVYEQYF.

V is TRBV20-1 and J is TRBJ2-3, with D possibly TRBD2 on 5 matching bases. V was clipped by 1 base and J by 8 bases, with 10 bases between them. The germline CDR1 and CDR2 sequences are DFQATT and SNEGSKA (reference sequence). The CDR3 has 12 residues. The CDR3: CSARAVLATQYF. CDR3 DNA: TGCAGTGCTAGAGCGGTCCTAGCTACGCAGTATTTT.

This clonotype was recorded at least ten times. V gene TRBV18 combines with J gene TRBJ2-4; 9 nucleotides line up with TRBD1. The ends lost 3 bases at V and 0 bases at J; junction bases unmatched: 6. This CDR3 spans 17 amino acids. CDR1 and CDR2 from the germline V gene are KGHSH and LQKENI. The DNA for the CDR3 is TGTGCCAGCTCACCCGAAGGGACAGGGCTAGCCAAAAACATTCAGTACTTC. Translating gives CASSPEGTGLAKNIQYF.

This clonotype has ten or more counts. The chain uses TRBV30 and TRBJ2-7; D unclear. Germline values: CDR1 GTSNPN, CDR2 SVGIG (reference sequence). V was clipped by 1 base and J by 3 bases, with 7 bases between them. The CDR3 sequence is 12 residues long. CDR3 in DNA: TGTGCCTGGAGTGGGGGATTCTACGAGCAGTACTTC. It is translated as CAWSGGFYEQYF. Supplemented by reference TRBV30 and TRBJ2-7, the full variable domain reads SQTIHQWPATLVQPVGSPLSLECTVEGTSNPNLYWYRQAAGRGLQLLFYSVGIGQISSEVPQNLSASRPQDRQFILSSKKLLLSDSGFYLCAWSGGFYEQYFGPGTRLTVT.

This clonotype was observed many times. The chain links TRBV15 to TRBJ1-5; D not certain. The V and J ends lost 0 bases and 4 bases respectively, with 10 bases between them. Germline values: CDR1 LNHNV, CDR2 YYDKDF (reference sequence). This CDR3 spans 15 amino acids. Here the CDR3 reads CATSRERTLNQPQHF. CDR3 coding DNA: TGTGCCACCAGCAGAGAACGTACGCTAAATCAGCCCCAGCATTTT.

The genes are TRBV2 and TRBJ1-1, with TRBD1 matching over 8 bases. Germline V CDR1 and CDR2: SNHLY, FYNNEI. After removal of 3 bases from V and 5 bases from J, the junction contained 8 bases not matched to a gene. This CDR3 is 15 amino acids long. As DNA, the CDR3 is TGTGCCAGCAGTGATTCAGGGGGCAGGCGGACTGAAGCTTTCTTT. Its protein is CASSDSGGRRTEAFF.

This clonotype was counted at least ten times. This chain joins TRBV7-8 and TRBJ2-5, with a tentative D call TRBD2 (7 bases). Germline-derived CDR1 and CDR2 are SGHVS and FQNEAQ. V lost 3 bases and J 5 bases, leaving 19 bases between the germline ends. The CDR3 covers 16 residues. CDR3 sequence reads: CASSFGWGGPPETQYF. The CDR3 coding sequence is TGTGCCAGCAGCTTCGGTTGGGGGGGCCCTCCGGAGACCCAGTACTTC.

The chain combines TRBV4-1 with TRBJ1-5; tentative D call: TRBD1 (5 bases). From germline, CDR1 is MGHRA and CDR2 YSYEKL. The germline V and J ends were trimmed by 0 bases and 8 bases, with 14 bases remaining between them. The CDR3 runs 15 residues. CDR3 in DNA: TGCGCCAGCAGCCAAGAACCAGGGATGGGGGAGCCCCAGCATTTT. It specifies CASSQEPGMGEPQHF.

This chain links TRBV7-9 with TRBJ1-4, with D unresolved. Trimming shortened V by 7 bases and J by 2 bases, and 14 bases separated the two germline ends. CDR1 SEHNR and CDR2 FQNEAQ come from the germline V gene (reference sequence). CDR3 length: 15 amino acids. CDR3: CASTPGAGTNEKLFF. The CDR3 DNA is TGTGCCAGCACCCCAGGCGCAGGCACTAATGAAAAACTGTTTTTT.

This clonotype was recorded many times. The genes are TRBV12-3 or TRBV12-4 and TRBJ1-1, with 7 bases fitting TRBD1. The CDR3 is made up of 13 amino acids. J was trimmed by 4 bases and V by 6 bases; bases with no gene match: 5. CDR3 bases: TGTGCCAGCAGAAGGGCAGGGGGCACTGAAGCTTTCTTT. Protein sequence: CASRRAGGTEAFF.

The chain links TRBV20-1 to TRBJ1-5, with D possibly TRBD1 on 5 matching bases. CDR1 and CDR2 (germline): DFQATT, SNEGSKA (reference sequence). This CDR3 is 12 amino acids long. Trimming removed 5 bases from V and 4 bases from J, with 9 bases in between. CDR3 sequence: CSAYDRNQPQHF. CDR3 nucleotide sequence: TGCAGTGCTTACGACAGAAATCAGCCCCAGCATTTT.

This clonotype was detected ten times or more. V usage is TRBV18 and J usage is TRBJ1-1, with D uncertain. The CDR3 covers 13 residues. From germline, CDR1 is KGHSH and CDR2 LQKENI. Trimming removed 4 bases from V and 1 base from J, with 7 bases in between. CDR3 in amino acids: CASSRKANTEAFF. The DNA for the CDR3 is TGTGCCAGCTCACGGAAGGCGAACACTGAAGCTTTCTTT.

This clonotype has a handful of counts. The junction does not match germline at one end; this may be a read error. This rearrangement joins TRBV5-1 to TRBJ1-1; maybe TRBD1 (6 bases). The CDR3 is 15 amino acids. Germline-derived CDR1 and CDR2 are SGHRS and YFSETQ. The CDR3 protein is CASSLAWTENTGAFF. CDR3 sequence (DNA): TGCGCCAGCAGCTTGGCGTGGACAGAGAACACTGGAGCTTTCTTT.

This clonotype has a handful of counts. This sequence joins TRBV6-1 and TRBJ2-3; possibly TRBD2 for D (6 bases). This CDR3 contains 14 residues. V dropped 7 bases and J dropped 5 bases, with 16 bases sitting between them. CDR1 and CDR2 from the germline V gene are MNHNS and SASEGT. CDR3 sequence: CASTRRDSRDTQYF. The CDR3 DNA reads as TGTGCCAGCACCCGAAGGGACTCTCGAGATACGCAGTATTTT.

The gene calls are TRBV7-2 and TRBJ2-1; 7 nucleotides align to TRBD2. This CDR3 region has 14 residues. Germline V CDR1 and CDR2: SGHTA, FQGNSA. The V and J ends lost 5 bases and 8 bases, in that order; junction bases with no gene match: 9. CDR3: CASSPWTSLYEQFF. CDR3 bases: TGTGCCAGCAGCCCATGGACTAGTCTCTATGAGCAGTTCTTC.

This clonotype has only a few counts. The V gene is TRBV9, the J gene TRBJ2-1; 8 bases map to TRBD1. The CDR3 covers 16 residues. With V trimmed by 3 bases and J by 1 base, 6 bases remained unmatched. Germline assignment: CDR1 SGDLS and CDR2 YYNGEE. CDR3 residues: CASSAPTGGSYNEQFF. CDR3 in DNA: TGTGCCAGCAGCGCCCCTACAGGGGGTTCCTACAATGAGCAGTTCTTC.

This clonotype was counted only a few times. V gene TRBV4-1 combines with J gene TRBJ2-3, with D possibly TRBD2 on 7 matching bases. Germline-derived CDR1 and CDR2 are MGHRA and YSYEKL. The V gene lost 0 bases and the J gene lost 3 bases, with 13 bases spanning the gap. This CDR3 has 16 amino acids. The CDR3 region has the DNA TGCGCCAGCAGCCAAGACTCGCGGGGGCTGACAGATACGCAGTATTTT. Translated: CASSQDSRGLTDTQYF.

The count of this clonotype is one. The V call is TRBV6-1, the J call TRBJ1-5; D is unresolved. Deletions cut 6 bases from V and 0 bases from J, with 6 bases between. Per the germline V gene, CDR1 is MNHNS and CDR2 is SASEGT. The CDR3 runs 13 residues. The CDR3 region has the DNA TGTGCCAGCAGAGGCCCTAGCAATCAGCCCCAGCATTTT. It translates to CASRGPSNQPQHF.

As regards this clonotype: No conserved phenylalanine or tryptophan ends this CDR3, so it is likely a read error. For the CDR3, the DNA is TGTGCCAGTACACGAGGGAGCAATCAGCCCCAGCATCTT. This gives the protein CASTRGSNQPQHL. The genes are TRBV6-2 or TRBV6-3 and TRBJ1-5; D not certain. The germline V gene has CDR1 MNHEY and CDR2 SVGEGT. There are 13 residues in the CDR3. V lost 9 bases and J 1 base, leaving 10 bases between the germline ends.

This clonotype was observed at least ten times. V usage is TRBV30 and J usage is TRBJ1-1; TRBD1 aligns across 9 bases. The V gene's germline CDR1 is GTSNPN and CDR2 SVGIG (reference sequence). After removal of 2 bases from V and 12 bases from J, the junction contained 4 bases not matched to a gene. The CDR3 has 11 residues. The CDR3 region is CAWSYGQGTFF. The CDR3 DNA reads as TGTGCCTGGAGTTACGGACAGGGGACTTTCTTT.

There are a few counts of this clonotype. The rearrangement joins TRBV9 to TRBJ1-2; 11 positions match TRBD1. The length of the CDR3 is 15 residues. Germline values: CDR1 SGDLS, CDR2 YYNGEE. J was trimmed by 5 bases and V by 2 bases; bases with no gene match: 5. CDR3 nucleotide sequence: TGTGCCAGCAGCGTTGGGGGACAGGGGGATTATGGCTACACCTTC. This codes for CASSVGGQGDYGYTF.

This clonotype appeared a few times. The CDR3 nucleotides are TGTGCCAGCAGCACGTTACGGACAGGCGGCAATCAGCCCCAGCATTTT. The encoded protein is CASSTLRTGGNQPQHF. J is TRBJ1-5 and V is TRBV5-6; TRBD1 aligns across 7 bases. This CDR3 region has 16 residues. Trimming took 4 bases from V and 2 from J; bases not matched to a gene: 9. Germline assignment: CDR1 SGHDT and CDR2 YYEEEE. The entire variable domain, with the rest obtained from reference TRBV5-6 and TRBJ1-5, is as follows: DAGVTQSPTHLIKTRGQQVTLRCSPKSGHDTVSWYQQALGQGPQFIFQYYEEEERQRGNFPDRFSGHQFPNYSSELNVNALLLGDSALYLCASSTLRTGGNQPQHFGDGTRLSIL.

Comments on this clonotype: With a much larger clone just one base away, this may be a read error. The chain carries TRBV15 and TRBJ1-1; perhaps TRBD1 as D (5 bases). CDR1 is LNHNV and CDR2 is YYDKDF in the germline V gene (reference sequence). The CDR3 sequence is 16 residues long. Here the CDR3 DNA reads TGTGCCACCAGCAGAGGGGGGACCGCCGTGAACACTGGAGCTTTCTTT. As protein: CATSRGGTAVNTGAFF.

This clonotype was counted ten times or more. The chain links TRBV28 to TRBJ1-1; tentative D call: TRBD1 (6 bases). Germline V gene sequence: CDR1 MDHEN, CDR2 SYDVKM. V was clipped by 6 bases and J by 0 bases, with 26 bases between them. This CDR3 region has 19 residues. In DNA form, the CDR3 reads TGTGCCAGCAGCCCACGACTAGGGGGGCCTGAGGTTTTGAACACTGAAGCTTTCTTT. Protein: CASSPRLGGPEVLNTEAFF.

This clonotype was observed a handful of times. The rearrangement links TRBV6-1 to TRBJ2-5, with D unclear. There are 13 residues in the CDR3. Trimming cost V 7 bases and J 1 base, with 10 bases left between them. Per the germline V gene, CDR1 is MNHNS and CDR2 is SASEGT. The CDR3: CASTSRIQETQYF. DNA of the CDR3: TGTGCCAGCACCTCCAGGATCCAAGAGACCCAGTACTTC.